These 18 T cell receptor beta chains came from one sample sequenced in a study of blood T cell repertoires in COVID-19. Assay: immunoSEQ multiplex PCR; the TCRdb copy retains only in-frame clones and omits some. The sample lists roughly 200,000 clones; more than 70% were seen once. Source material: peripheral blood. These receptors all come from a woman aged 60-75 years with acute or convalescent COVID-19.

In its sample, this clone was seen a few times. The genes are TRBV30 and TRBJ1-1, with no clear D. Trimming pared 5 bases from V and 8 bases from J, leaving 12 bases between. The CDR3 has 11 residues. Germline V gene data show CDR1 as GTSNPN and CDR2 as SVGIG (reference sequence). CDR3 sequence (DNA): TGTGCCTGGCTACACACGGGGGAAGCTTTCTTT. It yields the protein CAWLHTGEAFF.

The rearrangement uses TRBV5-1 and TRBJ2-3; 12 bases are a match to TRBD2. The length of the CDR3 is 16 residues. Unmatched junction bases numbered 4, after V lost 5 bases and J lost 0 bases. CDR1 is SGHRS and CDR2 is YFSETQ in the germline V gene. The CDR3 region is CASRTGTSGSTDTQYF. As DNA, the CDR3 is TGCGCCAGCAGGACTGGGACTAGCGGGAGCACAGATACGCAGTATTTT.

This chain links TRBV28 with TRBJ1-3; a possible D gene is TRBD1 (5 bases). With 6 bases removed from V and 0 bases from J, the gap between germline ends came to 12 bases. The CDR3 is 15 residues long. CDR1 is MDHEN and CDR2 is SYDVKM in the germline V gene. The CDR3 here is CASSRPGGSGNTIYF. CDR3 nucleotides: TGTGCCAGCAGCCGCCCCGGGGGCTCTGGAAACACCATATATTTT.

This sequence joins TRBV5-1 and TRBJ1-4, with D maybe TRBD1 (6 bases). The CDR3 runs to 18 residues. Germline CDR1 is SGHRS and CDR2 is YFSETQ. Deletions cut 4 bases from V and 4 bases from J, with 23 bases between. CDR3: CASSPSNGEGGVNEKLFF. The DNA of the CDR3 is TGCGCCAGCAGCCCATCAAATGGGGAAGGGGGTGTTAATGAAAAACTGTTTTTT. Combining the CDR3 with reference TRBV5-1 and TRBJ1-4 gives the whole variable domain KAGVTQTPRYLIKTRGQQVTLSCSPISGHRSVSWYQQTPGQGLQFLFEYFSETQRNKGNFPGRFSGRQFSNSRSEMNVSTLELGDSALYLCASSPSNGEGGVNEKLFFGSGTQLSVL.

The chain employs TRBV6-5 and TRBJ2-2, with 9 bases identical to TRBD2. V lost 4 bases, J lost 8 bases, and 2 bases stayed unmatched. Looked up from germline, CDR1 is MNHEY and CDR2 is SVGAGI. The CDR3 consists of 13 residues. The CDR3 sequence: CASSWREGGELFF. In nucleotides, the CDR3 is TGTGCCAGCAGTTGGCGGGAGGGAGGGGAGCTGTTTTTT.

This rearrangement joins TRBV24-1 to TRBJ2-1; 16 positions agree with TRBD2. Unmatched junction bases numbered 8, after V lost 3 bases and J lost 7 bases. Germline V gives CDR1 KGHDR, CDR2 SFDVKD. The CDR3 length is 18 residues. CDR3 DNA: TGTGCCACCAGTGATCTGGACAGGGGACTAGCGGGAGGGAATGAGCAGTTCTTC. It encodes CATSDLDRGLAGGNEQFF.

The chain has TRBV6-2 or TRBV6-3 and TRBJ1-2, with TRBD1 as a possible D gene (6 bases). CDR3 size: 13 residues. In germline, CDR1 is MNHEY, CDR2 SVGEGT. Deletions cut 2 bases from V and 5 bases from J, with 9 bases between. The CDR3 DNA reads TGTGCCAGCAGTTACGGACAGATTTATGGCTACACCTTC. Translation gives CASSYGQIYGYTF.

The rearrangement links TRBV7-9 to TRBJ1-5; 8 positions match TRBD1. With V trimmed by 5 bases and J by 5 bases, 8 bases remained unmatched. Germline V gene lookup returns CDR1 SEHNR and CDR2 FQNEAQ (reference sequence). The CDR3 loop spans 15 amino acids. CDR3 nucleotide sequence: TGTGCCAGCAGCGTCCGACAGGGGCCACATCAGCCCCAGCATTTT. Protein product: CASSVRQGPHQPQHF.

The chain links TRBV14 to TRBJ2-1; 7 nucleotides agree with TRBD1. The ends lost 3 bases at V and 4 bases at J; junction bases unmatched: 6. The CDR3 spans 15 residues. Germline V gives CDR1 SGHDN, CDR2 FVKESK. The CDR3 bases are TGTGCCAGCAGCCATTACGGGACAGCTTACAATGAGCAGTTCTTC. Protein product: CASSHYGTAYNEQFF.

The chain joins TRBV10-3 to TRBJ1-1; TRBD1 agrees at 7 bases. Trimming removed 11 bases from V and 6 bases from J; junction bases left unmatched: 24. Germline V gene lookup returns CDR1 ENHRY and CDR2 SYGVKD. The CDR3 extends over 17 amino acids. CDR3 amino acids: CASRNLIGGQEKAEAFF. The CDR3 bases are TGTGCCTCCCGGAACCTCATTGGAGGACAGGAGAAGGCTGAAGCTTTCTTT.

The DNA for the CDR3 is TGTGCCAGCAGTTCTACCGGGATCACCTACACCGGGGAGCTGTTTTTT. Its translation: CASSSTGITYTGELFF. The V and J genes are TRBV9 and TRBJ2-2, with D possibly TRBD2 on 5 matching bases. V lost 5 bases to trimming and J lost 3 bases, with 17 bases between them. From germline, CDR1 is SGDLS and CDR2 YYNGEE. This CDR3 is built from 16 residues.

This sequence joins TRBV9 and TRBJ2-6; a weak D match, TRBD1 (6 bases). Between the trimmed V and J ends, which lost 4 bases and 2 bases, there was a span of 13 bases. Germline CDR1 is SGDLS and CDR2 is YYNGEE. The CDR3 covers 16 residues. The DNA of the CDR3 is TGTGCCAGCAGCAGACTTCAGGGGACTGGGGCCAACGTCCTGACTTTC. Amino acid sequence: CASSRLQGTGANVLTF.

The V and J genes are TRBV4-1 and TRBJ1-2; no clear D. Deletions cut 0 bases from V and 2 bases from J, with 10 bases between. This CDR3 contains 15 residues. CDR1 is MGHRA, CDR2 YSYEKL, per germline. CDR3 sequence: CASSQDNSWNYGYTF. The CDR3 nucleotides are TGCGCCAGCAGCCAAGATAACTCCTGGAACTATGGCTACACCTTC.

This chain joins TRBV10-1 and TRBJ2-7; 7 nucleotides align to TRBD2. The CDR3 loop spans 15 amino acids. Per germline, CDR1 WNHNN and CDR2 SYGVQD (reference sequence). V shed 4 bases, J shed 2 bases, and the junction held 8 bases outside the gene matches. The CDR3: CASSGGASGTYEQYF. In nucleotides, the CDR3 is TGCGCCAGCAGTGGCGGCGCTAGCGGCACCTACGAGCAGTACTTC.

This clone appeared a few times. The chain links TRBV30 to TRBJ1-1; a possible D gene is TRBD1 (5 bases). The CDR3 contains 10 residues. CDR1 is GTSNPN and CDR2 is SVGIG in the germline V gene (reference sequence). Deletions cut 7 bases from V and 7 bases from J, with 10 bases between. The CDR3 protein is CASRQFEAFF. DNA for the CDR3: TGTGCCTCGCGACAGTTTGAAGCTTTCTTT.

This sequence joins TRBV5-8 and TRBJ1-1; 10 nucleotides match TRBD1. This CDR3 is built from 15 residues. Germline CDR1 is SGHTS and CDR2 is YDEGEE. After removal of 3 bases from V and 1 base from J, the junction contained 3 bases not matched to a gene. CDR3 DNA sequence: TGTGCCAGCAGCTCCCGGGACAGGGGGAACACTGAAGCTTTCTTT. Its translation: CASSSRDRGNTEAFF.

V is TRBV5-1 and J is TRBJ2-3; 12 nucleotides match TRBD2. Germline V CDR1 and CDR2: SGHRS, YFSETQ. Trimming removed 4 bases from V and 7 bases from J; junction bases left unmatched: 22. The CDR3 runs 20 residues. The CDR3 nucleotides are TGCGCCAGCAGCCAAGGGACTAGCGGGCCGCGGTCCTATGATGGGAATACGCAGTATTTT. Its protein product is CASSQGTSGPRSYDGNTQYF.

This chain connects TRBV18 to TRBJ2-5, with 8 bases that match TRBD2. The V gene end was trimmed by 3 bases and the J gene end by 3 bases; junction bases not matched to a gene: 6. This CDR3 spans 15 amino acids. CDR1 is KGHSH and CDR2 is LQKENI in the germline V gene. The CDR3 DNA sequence: TGTGCCAGCTCACCTATTACTAGCGGAGAAGAGACCCAGTACTTC. Residues: CASSPITSGEETQYF.